The 28 T cell receptor beta chains below were found in one sample sequenced in a study of blood T cell repertoires in COVID-19. TCRdb's copy holds only in-frame clones and misses some; the assay was immunoSEQ multiplex PCR. This table has 85,000 to 130,000 clones, 75% to 85% appearing once. Sequencing was performed on peripheral blood. These receptors were collected from a man in his fifties or sixties with acute or convalescent COVID-19.

V is TRBV24-1 and J is TRBJ2-2, with 9 bases aligning to TRBD1. V was pared by 4 bases and J by 2 bases, with 7 bases of the junction left unmatched. Germline V gene lookup returns CDR1 KGHDR and CDR2 SFDVKD. CDR3 length: 17 residues. CDR3 in DNA: TGTGCCACCAGTGACCCCCCGGGACAGGGAAACACCGGGGAGCTGTTTTTT. Its translation is CATSDPPGQGNTGELFF.

V usage is TRBV5-1 and J usage is TRBJ2-1; D is possibly TRBD2 (6 bases). The CDR3 consists of 15 residues. Germline CDR1 is SGHRS and CDR2 is YFSETQ. The V gene lost 3 bases and the J gene lost 1 base, with 11 bases spanning the gap. Here the CDR3 reads CASSSGGTSYNEQFF. The CDR3 region has the DNA TGCGCCAGCAGCTCGGGCGGGACTTCCTACAATGAGCAGTTCTTC.

The CDR3 sequence is CAIGVGAGFDYGYTF. The CDR3 bases are TGTGCCATCGGGGTGGGGGCCGGTTTCGACTATGGCTACACCTTC. The V and J genes are TRBV10-3 and TRBJ1-2, with D perhaps TRBD1 (6 bases). The germline V and J ends were trimmed by 8 bases and 3 bases, with 19 bases remaining between them. Germline V gene sequence: CDR1 ENHRY, CDR2 SYGVKD. The CDR3 extends over 15 amino acids.

The V and J genes are TRBV19 and TRBJ2-3, with D tentatively TRBD2 (5 bases). V lost 6 bases to trimming and J lost 0 bases, with 13 bases between them. Germline-derived CDR1 and CDR2 are LNHDA and SQIVND (reference sequence). CDR3 length equals 15 residues. The CDR3: CASSPGETSTDTQYF. In DNA, the CDR3 is TGTGCCAGTAGCCCCGGGGAGACTAGCACAGATACGCAGTATTTT.

Of note for this clone: This sample also contains other DNA sequences that code for the same CDR3. The chain employs TRBV18 and TRBJ1-5; 9 nucleotides line up with TRBD1. Germline V gene lookup returns CDR1 KGHSH and CDR2 LQKENI. V shed 3 bases, J shed 0 bases, and the junction held 6 bases outside the gene matches. CDR3 length: 17 residues. As DNA, the CDR3 is TGTGCCAGCTCACCTATTGACAGGGGGAATAGCAATCAGCCCCAGCATTTT. Its translation is CASSPIDRGNSNQPQHF.

This clone appeared a few times. The chain carries TRBV7-6 and TRBJ1-1, with unresolved D. This CDR3 is 14 amino acids long. Trimming took off 5 bases at V and 2 bases at J, with 12 bases between the two ends. Germline CDR1 and CDR2: SGHVS and FNYEAQ. The CDR3 bases are TGTGCCAGCAGCCGCCAGACTTCAAACACTGAAGCTTTCTTT. Residues: CASSRQTSNTEAFF.

The chain employs TRBV9 and TRBJ1-3, with D possibly being TRBD1 (6 bases). In germline, CDR1 is SGDLS, CDR2 YYNGEE. Trimming cost V 4 bases and J 0 bases, with 14 bases left between them. The CDR3 contains 16 residues. This CDR3 reads CASSINGQLSGNTIYF. The CDR3 DNA reads TGTGCCAGCAGCATCAACGGACAGCTCTCTGGAAACACCATATATTTT.

The chain combines TRBV28 with TRBJ2-1; D unclear. V was shortened by 4 bases and J by 1 base, with 14 bases between the two germline ends. Germline V gene lookup returns CDR1 MDHEN and CDR2 SYDVKM. This CDR3 region has 16 residues. The CDR3 nucleotides read TGTGCCAGCAGTTCCCCGAACTCCGGGTCCTACAATGAGCAGTTCTTC. Its translation: CASSSPNSGSYNEQFF.

This clone is a singleton in its sample. The V gene is TRBV10-2, the J gene TRBJ2-3, with D perhaps matching TRBD1 (5 bases). Looked up from germline, CDR1 is WSHSY and CDR2 is SAAADI. Trimming cost V 7 bases and J 0 bases, with 17 bases left between them. The CDR3 extends over 16 amino acids. The CDR3 DNA is TGCGCCAGCATCAGTTTCCTAGGACAAAGCACAGATACGCAGTATTTT. Protein: CASISFLGQSTDTQYF.

This chain connects TRBV4-2 to TRBJ1-5, with D perhaps TRBD1 (6 bases). The CDR3 spans 16 residues. V was shortened by 0 bases and J by 3 bases, with 12 bases between the two germline ends. Germline loops: CDR1 LGHNA, CDR2 YNFKEQ. The DNA of the CDR3 is TGTGCCAGCAGCCAAGATCCGGACAGAAACAATCAGCCCCAGCATTTT. Protein sequence: CASSQDPDRNNQPQHF.

This rearrangement joins TRBV5-1 to TRBJ2-2, with D unresolved. The CDR3 sequence is 17 residues long. Germline CDR1 and CDR2: SGHRS and YFSETQ. V gave up 0 bases and J gave up 7 bases, with 19 bases separating them. CDR3 loop: CASSLAHGLVNGGELFF. CDR3 coding DNA: TGCGCCAGCAGCTTGGCCCATGGGCTGGTAAATGGCGGGGAGCTGTTTTTT.

The genes are TRBV27 and TRBJ2-2, with 7 bases fitting TRBD1. Germline assignment: CDR1 MNHEY and CDR2 SMNVEV (reference sequence). The length of the CDR3 is 14 residues. The trim removed 2 bases at V and 7 bases at J, leaving 4 bases unmatched. The CDR3 here is CASSLLQGNGELFF. The CDR3 coding sequence is TGTGCCAGCAGTTTACTACAGGGGAACGGGGAGCTGTTTTTT.

This chain joins TRBV18 and TRBJ1-5; a possible D gene is TRBD1 (6 bases). Trimming stripped 1 base from V and 4 bases from J, with 11 bases between. The CDR3 contains 15 residues. Germline V gene lookup returns CDR1 KGHSH and CDR2 LQKENI. CDR3 loop: CASSPLDSRNQPQHF. As DNA, the CDR3 is TGTGCCAGCTCACCACTGGACAGCAGAAATCAGCCCCAGCATTTT. The whole variable domain, filled in from reference TRBV18 and TRBJ1-5, reads NAGVMQNPRHLVRRRGQEARLRCSPMKGHSHVYWYRQLPEEGLKFMVYLQKENIIDESGMPKERFSAEFPKEGPSILRIQQVVRGDSAAYFCASSPLDSRNQPQHFGDGTRLSIL.

This clone was seen just once. The gene calls are TRBV28 and TRBJ1-5, with D unclear. CDR1 is MDHEN and CDR2 is SYDVKM in the germline V gene. Trimming removed 3 bases from V and 7 bases from J, with 16 bases in between. This CDR3 region has 15 residues. The CDR3 is CASSFPTGLRQPQHF. CDR3 DNA: TGTGCCAGCAGTTTTCCTACGGGGTTGCGGCAGCCCCAGCATTTT.

V usage is TRBV4-1 and J usage is TRBJ2-7; 14 nucleotides agree with TRBD2. Germline V gives CDR1 MGHRA, CDR2 YSYEKL. Trimming took 4 bases from V and 1 from J; bases not matched to a gene: 6. The CDR3 length is 17 residues. CDR3 loop: CASSRLGTSGSSYEQYF. DNA for the CDR3: TGCGCCAGCAGCCGACTTGGGACTAGCGGGAGTTCCTACGAGCAGTACTTC.

This clone was picked up a small number of times. This chain uses TRBV5-8 with TRBJ1-1, with TRBD1 as a possible D gene (5 bases). Germline CDR1 reads SGHTS; CDR2 reads YDEGEE. The CDR3 has 13 amino acids. V lost 1 base to trimming and J lost 4 bases, with 8 bases between them. The CDR3 DNA sequence: TGTGCCAGCAGCTTGACAGACAGCACTGAAGCTTTCTTT. Translating gives CASSLTDSTEAFF.

The CDR3 spells CASSPDSGLAYYEQYF. DNA for the CDR3: TGTGCCAGCAGCCCCGATTCGGGACTAGCGTACTACGAGCAGTACTTC. The chain recombines TRBV3-1 (or the pseudogene TRBV3-2) with TRBJ2-7, with 10 bases lining up with TRBD2. Germline CDR1 LGHDT, CDR2 YNNKEL (reference sequence). The CDR3 runs 16 residues. Trimming cost V 4 bases and J 3 bases; bases outside gene matches: 9.

The rearrangement links TRBV5-4 to TRBJ1-5; 7 bases line up with TRBD1. V lost 5 bases, J lost 4 bases, and 6 bases stayed unmatched. Germline V gene sequence: CDR1 SGHNT, CDR2 YYREEE (reference sequence). CDR3 length equals 14 residues. The CDR3 sequence is CASSTGTANQPQHF. The CDR3 DNA reads TGTGCCAGCAGTACCGGGACAGCGAATCAGCCCCAGCATTTT.

The V gene is TRBV7-3, the J gene TRBJ2-5; TRBD2 matches 8 bases. There are 15 residues in the CDR3. J was trimmed by 4 bases and V by 0 bases; bases with no gene match: 4. The germline CDR1 and CDR2 sequences are SGHTA and FQGTGA. DNA of the CDR3: TGTGCCAGCAGCTTAACCGGGAGGGCCCGAGAGACCCAGTACTTC. As protein: CASSLTGRARETQYF.

V usage is TRBV19 and J usage is TRBJ1-1, with 10 positions matching TRBD1. Germline V lookup: CDR1 LNHDA, CDR2 SQIVND (reference sequence). J gave up 1 base and V 4 bases, and 3 bases lay outside the gene matches. CDR3 size: 15 residues. CDR3 sequence reads: CASSTTGGSNTEAFF. The CDR3, as DNA: TGTGCCAGTAGTACGACAGGGGGCTCGAACACTGAAGCTTTCTTT.

Turning to this clone: Likely a read error: the CDR3 ends without its conserved phenylalanine or tryptophan. The chain links TRBV5-1 to TRBJ2-2; TRBD2 agrees at 8 bases. The junction had 3 bases not matched to a gene; V was cut back by 0 bases and J by 5 bases. The CDR3 is 15 residues long. Germline lookup yields CDR1 SGHRS and CDR2 YFSETQ. The CDR3 coding sequence is TGCGCCAGCAGCTTGGCTGCGGGAGGTACCGGGGAGCTGTTTCTT. It specifies CASSLAAGGTGELFL.

This clone has only one observation. J is TRBJ1-1 and V is TRBV6-5; 7 bases match TRBD1. Germline CDR1 is MNHEY and CDR2 is SVGAGI. V dropped 4 bases and J dropped 2; count of bases not matched to a gene: 7. The CDR3 runs to 15 residues. The CDR3 nucleotides read TGTGCCAGCAGTTCAATTGACAGGGCCAACACTGAAGCTTTCTTT. Protein product: CASSSIDRANTEAFF.

The rearrangement joins TRBV18 to TRBJ2-3; 8 bases fit TRBD1. The CDR3 spans 15 residues. The V segment lost 4 bases and the J segment 0 bases; nucleotides outside the gene matches: 3. The V gene's germline CDR1 is KGHSH and CDR2 LQKENI. The DNA for the CDR3 is TGTGCCAGCTCACGGTGGACAGGGAGCACAGATACGCAGTATTTT. It yields the protein CASSRWTGSTDTQYF. Full variable domain (outside the CDR3, taken from reference TRBV18 and TRBJ2-3): NAGVMQNPRHLVRRRGQEARLRCSPMKGHSHVYWYRQLPEEGLKFMVYLQKENIIDESGMPKERFSAEFPKEGPSILRIQQVVRGDSAAYFCASSRWTGSTDTQYFGPGTRLTVL.

This rearrangement joins TRBV2 to TRBJ1-1, with D perhaps matching TRBD1 (6 bases). The CDR3 contains 11 residues. CDR1 is SNHLY and CDR2 is FYNNEI in the germline V gene. The V gene lost 6 bases and the J gene lost 10 bases, with 12 bases spanning the gap. The CDR3 DNA follows: TGTGCCAGCAGCTACAGGGCTGGAGCTTTCTTT. Its protein is CASSYRAGAFF.

The chain couples TRBV28 to TRBJ1-3, with D unclear. Germline V gene lookup returns CDR1 MDHEN and CDR2 SYDVKM. The V and J ends lost 4 bases and 4 bases respectively, with 11 bases between them. The CDR3 covers 14 residues. The CDR3 DNA reads TGTGCCAGCAGTTCTCCTTCCTTAGGAAACACCATATATTTT. The encoded protein is CASSSPSLGNTIYF. Full variable domain (outside the CDR3, taken from reference TRBV28 and TRBJ1-3): DVKVTQSSRYLVKRTGEKVFLECVQDMDHENMFWYRQDPGLGLRLIYFSYDVKMKEKGDIPEGYSVSREKKERFSLILESASTNQTSMYLCASSSPSLGNTIYFGEGSWLTVV.

Turning to this clone: One end of the junction is discordant with germline, which a read error may explain. The gene calls are TRBV7-9 and TRBJ2-1; D perhaps matches TRBD1 (5 bases). This CDR3 has 16 amino acids. Germline V gene lookup returns CDR1 SEHNR and CDR2 FQNEAQ (reference sequence). The chain's CDR3 is CASSLARTTVVNGQFF. The CDR3 DNA follows: TGTGCCAGCAGCTTAGCGAGGACAACGGTAGTTAATGGGCAGTTCTTC.

The V and J genes are TRBV5-1 and TRBJ2-1, with TRBD2 identical over 9 bases. V was pared by 1 base and J by 6 bases, with 5 bases of the junction left unmatched. The CDR3 has 15 amino acids. CDR1 and CDR2 from the germline V gene are SGHRS and YFSETQ. The DNA for the CDR3 is TGCGCCAGCAGCTTGCATAGCGGGAGTACCAATGAGCAGTTCTTC. Protein product: CASSLHSGSTNEQFF.

V usage is TRBV3-1 (or the pseudogene TRBV3-2) and J usage is TRBJ2-5; 7 nucleotides align to TRBD1. Per the germline V gene, CDR1 is LGHDT and CDR2 is YNNKEL (reference sequence). This CDR3 region has 13 residues. V was clipped by 5 bases and J by 4 bases; unmatched bases: 4. In DNA form, the CDR3 reads TGTGCCAGCAGCGTAGCAGGGGGAGAGACCCAGTACTTC. This codes for CASSVAGGETQYF.